This T cell receptor beta chain was found in a study of post-analysis software for immune sequencing data. Notes on the study in general: With F measure, samples from one preparation batch clustered together strongly. Patients showed TRBV5-6, TRBV5-1 and TRBV20-1 among several TRBV segments more frequent than in controls.

The library was made from cDNA and included unique molecular identifiers. Approximately 0.5 million cDNA molecules were recovered from an input of roughly 0.95 to 11 million T cells. TCRdb reprocessed the PCR reads with MiXCR, giving one entry per CDR3 protein. This repertoire shows roughly 800,000 distinct CDR3 sequences, roughly 50% found once; its top ten account for about 4.5%. This CDR3 comprises 13 residues. Germline CDR1 SGHTA, CDR2 FQGTGA. The ends were cut back, 3 bases at V and 6 bases at J, with 10 bases in the middle. Turning to this clonotype: Its antigen is unknown.

This TCR was recovered from a girl aged 5-17 years with multiple sclerosis. The sample consisted of blood. The rearrangement uses TRBV7-3 and TRBJ2-3, with D tentatively TRBD1 or TRBD2 (5 bases each). The DNA of the CDR3 is TGTGCCAGCAGCTTCCGGGGCCGCGATACGCAGTATTTT. This sequence encodes CASSFRGRDTQYF.